This TCR beta chain came from a study of T cell clonality in common variable immunodeficiency (dated by TCRdb to 2014 to 2015). Results and caveats for the whole study, not just this receptor: Even though DNA input was equal, the average per sample came to about 74,000 unique sequences for controls compared with about 34,000 for CVID samples. Differences among patients in the CVID cohort limited the correlations between repertoire features and clinical complications. Healthy controls shared more TCRbeta clones with each other than CVID subjects shared among themselves (p < 0.0001). CVID TCRbeta sequences reportedly showed fewer deletions and N-nucleotide insertions and lacked highly modified clones with 13 or more V deletions. According to the authors, figuring out what caused the increased clonality in CVID would require sequencing the repertoires of T cell subpopulations. TCRbeta clonality was higher in CVID subjects than in healthy controls (t-test p = 0.018), and the increase was most characteristic of about a third of subjects.

Both CVID patients and healthy controls were predominantly of Caucasian heritage. Heparinized peripheral whole blood samples of about 5 to 8.5 ml were collected from each donor. Genomic DNA from adults with common variable immune deficiency (CVID) and from healthy adult controls was used for sequencing of TCRbeta CDR3 repertoires. The control group was made up of some 22 healthy adult volunteers (around 10 male and around twelve female) whose ages ranged from 23 to 66 years, with a mean age of approximately 34. To isolate peripheral blood mononuclear cells, diluted blood was subjected to density centrifugation over Hypaque 1077 or Ficoll-Paque. Genomic DNA was obtained from unsorted mononuclear cells using either Qiagen column purification or a centrifugation-based method. With regard to this clone: The specificity of this receptor is unknown.

For sequencing input, CVID and control samples contributed equivalent amounts of genomic DNA. For every sample, a 60 bp segment covering the rearranged TCRbeta CDR3 region was amplified and then sequenced. The immunoSEQ assay, a bias-corrected multiplex PCR combined with high-throughput sequencing, was used for TCRbeta amplification. For the original study's pipeline: Every unique nucleotide sequence was considered a clone and was annotated with V, D and J genes, copy number and frequency. Sequences were labeled productive if in frame, and non-productive if out of frame or containing stop codons. As previously described, clonality was computed from Shannon's entropy. The predicted amino acid sequences of productive clones were used to derive the mean CDR3 Kyte-Doolittle hydropathy. Using the R hclust function, scaled V gene usage was clustered hierarchically with Manhattan distance and complete linkage. Sharing of clones by CDR3 amino acid sequence was evaluated through resampling of 12 repertoires per group over 100 rounds. The repertoires were screened for some 69 published EBV-specific TCRbeta sequences and fewer than 300 published CMV-specific TCRbeta sequences. After a couple of CVID samples that produced fewer than 10,000 sequences were dropped from the analysis, 42 CVID repertoires remained. TCRdb took over this immuneACCESS table, retaining in-frame rearrangements with V and J assigned. Such tables are incomplete; in checked studies, under half of the missing clones stem from an unresolved V gene, and the remainder is unexplained. Clone size and V and J calls were adopted from that table, with D and trimming inferred from the DNA. The table puts some 50,000 clones in this sample, none counted just once. About 6.5% of the sample rests with the top ten.

Sequenced: peripheral blood mononuclear cells. This clonotype was sampled from a person aged 18 to 75 in good health.

The CDR3 protein is CSAPLAGEYNEQFF. CDR3 bases read: TGCAGTGCTCCGCTAGCGGGGGAATACAATGAG. The rearranged segments are TRBV20-1 and TRBJ2-1, and TRBD2 matches 10 of the central bases. The read ends 3 residues early relative to the CDR3; the germline J gene fills the gap. Trimming removed 5 bases from V and 4 bases from J; the gene matches leave 5 bases unexplained. The CDR3 contains 14 residues, cysteine and phenylalanine counted. The DNA has 33 bases, all within the CDR3, and is read from base 1. The germline V gene (reference sequence) sets CDR1 to DFQATT and CDR2 to SNEGSKA.